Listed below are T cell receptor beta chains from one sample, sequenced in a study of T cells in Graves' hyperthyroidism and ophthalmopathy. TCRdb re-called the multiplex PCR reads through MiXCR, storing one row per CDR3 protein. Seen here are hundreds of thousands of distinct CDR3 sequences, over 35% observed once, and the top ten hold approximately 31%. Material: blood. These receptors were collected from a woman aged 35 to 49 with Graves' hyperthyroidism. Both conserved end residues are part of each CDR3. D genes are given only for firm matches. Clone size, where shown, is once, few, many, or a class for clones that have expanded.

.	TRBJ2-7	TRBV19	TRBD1	CASSPRDRERDEQYF	TGTGCCAGTAGTCCCCGGGACAGGGAGCGGGACGAGCAGTACTTC
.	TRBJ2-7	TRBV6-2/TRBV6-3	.	CASSYSAAPGREQYF	TGTGCCAGCAGTTACTCGGCAGCCCCCGGCCGCGAGCAGTACTTC
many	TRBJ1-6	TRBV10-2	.	CASSERVSGSPLHF	TGCGCCAGCAGTGAACGGGTCTCCGGGTCACCCCTCCACTTT
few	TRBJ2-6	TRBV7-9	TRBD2	CASSPERGTPTGGANVLTF	TGTGCCAGCAGCCCGGAGCGGGGGACACCAACGGGAGGGGCCAACGTCCTGACTTTC
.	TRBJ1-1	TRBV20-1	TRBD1	CSATGQGMNTEAFF	TGCAGTGCTACCGGACAGGGAATGAACACTGAAGCTTTCTTT
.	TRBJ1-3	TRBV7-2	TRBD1	CASSFRGDGNTIYF	TGTGCCAGCAGCTTCAGGGGGGACGGGAACACCATATATTTT
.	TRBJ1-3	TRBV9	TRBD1	CASSGAPWDRVSGNTIYF	TGTGCCAGCAGCGGAGCTCCTTGGGACAGGGTCTCTGGAAACACCATATATTTT
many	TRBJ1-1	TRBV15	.	CATSRSNTEAFF	TGTGCCACCAGCCGCTCTAACACTGAAGCTTTCTTT
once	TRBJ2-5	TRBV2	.	CASSSAAGPIQETQYF	TGTGCCAGCAGTTCGGCCGCAGGGCCGATCCAAGAGACCCAGTACTTC
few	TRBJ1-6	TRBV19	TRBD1	CASTTLSGGRHSPLHF	TGTGCCAGTACTACTCTCTCAGGGGGAAGGCACTCACCCCTCCACTTT
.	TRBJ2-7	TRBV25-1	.	CASSPNRDFWFNEQYF	TGTGCCAGCAGTCCTAACAGGGATTTTTGGTTTAACGAGCAGTACTTC
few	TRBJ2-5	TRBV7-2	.	CASSYAGVVETQYF	TGTGCCAGCAGTTACGCAGGGGTAGTCGAGACCCAGTACTTC
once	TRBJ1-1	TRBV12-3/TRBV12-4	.	CASTPGTANTEAFF	TGTGCCAGCACCCCCGGGACGGCGAACACTGAAGCTTTCTTT
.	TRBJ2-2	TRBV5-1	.	CASSFGSTGAGEPFF	TGCGCCAGCAGCTTCGGATCAACGGGCGCCGGGGAGCCGTTTTTT
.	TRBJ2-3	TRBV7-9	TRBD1	CASRGQPYDTQYF	TGTGCCAGCAGGGGACAGCCCTATGATACGCAGTATTTT
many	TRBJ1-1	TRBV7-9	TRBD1	CASSFGLGGGTEAFF	TGTGCCAGCAGCTTCGGATTAGGGGGCGGCACTGAAGCTTTCTTT
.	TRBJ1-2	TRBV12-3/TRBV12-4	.	CASSLGQSLFYGYTF	TGTGCCAGCAGCTTGGGCCAGTCTCTTTTCTATGGCTACACCTTC